This TCR beta chain is from a study of human T cells and chemical hapten exposure. As for the study in general: Patch tests applied 0.01% DPC to the upper back, read at 6 days.

Each cDNA molecule in the library carried unique molecular identifiers. In TCRdb, the RACE reads were re-called with MiXCR into one record per CDR3 protein. The sample has roughly 120,000 distinct CDR3 sequences, roughly 12% seen once. The CDR3 sequence is 18 residues long. V shed 6 bases, J shed 5 bases, and the junction held 12 bases outside the gene matches. This clonotype was detected many times. Its antigen is undetermined. Stated time point: patch test 1, 2 weeks after DPC sensitization. Documented treatment: therapeutic diphenylcyclopropenone sensitization with weekly scalp DPC. Total RNA was extracted from unfractionated whole blood. Whole-study results and caveats: Donors in the study had alopecia, meaning their immune response may differ from healthy people's.

This TCR was recovered from a woman aged 45 to 65 with alopecia areata. Some clones in this sample may be carry-over from other donors' samples. The material sequenced was whole blood, taken in connection with sensitization to the hapten diphenylcyclopropenone (DPC). This rearrangement joins TRBV12-3 or TRBV12-4 to TRBJ2-2; 13 bases match TRBD2. CDR3 nucleotide sequence: TGTGCCAGCAGCCCTTTCGGACTAGCGGGGGCAAGAACCGGGGAGCTGTTTTTT. Residues: CASSPFGLAGARTGELFF.